A single T cell receptor beta chain is shown here with its context. The CDR3 runs 17 residues. V shed 0 bases and J 4 bases; nucleotides not matched to a gene: 10. In germline, CDR1 is SGHDT, CDR2 YYEEEE. This sample stems from a study of shared T cell receptors in the human thymus. Method: immunoSEQ multiplex PCR; TCRdb's copy keeps in-frame clones and lacks some. The sample has hundreds of thousands of clones, around 87% seen once. This same sample was also part of a study on human thymus T cells. That source reports: Thymic and blood repertoires appeared to display a bias in their usage of V and J genes.

The V call is TRBV5-6, the J call TRBJ2-1; 7 bases map to TRBD2. The sample comprised thymocytes. This clonotype originated in a boy in the first two years of life with a congenital heart defect. CDR3 nucleotide sequence: TGTGCCAGCAGCTTGGCCGGGAGGACTTCCCCGTACAATGAGCAGTTCTTC. Protein: CASSLAGRTSPYNEQFF.